This TCR beta chain came from a study of blood T cell repertoires in COVID-19. Study details: The analysed material was cDNA or gDNA that came from T cells, B-cell-depleted T cells, or PBMCs.

Method: immunoSEQ multiplex PCR; TCRdb's copy keeps in-frame clones and lacks some. The sample records 190,000 or so clones, about 81% being singletons. CDR3 length: 12 amino acids. The V and J ends lost 3 bases and 4 bases respectively, with 6 bases between them. Germline V gives CDR1 GTSNPN, CDR2 SVGIG (reference sequence). The sample consisted of peripheral blood. This chain links TRBV30 with TRBJ1-4; D is unresolved. The receptor comes from a woman over 75 with COVID-19, enrolled during active disease. The CDR3 loop reads CAWSTINEKLFF. CDR3 bases: TGTGCCTGGAGCACTATTAATGAAAAACTGTTTTTT.